Sequencing of this T cell receptor beta chain was carried out in a study of cytomegalovirus exposure and HLA in healthy donors. Study findings and constraints: Analysis was carried out at a later point, and it linked a missense DCLRE1C variant to TCR beta V- and J-gene trimming. Serostatus for CMV was the only available immune exposure information. Most TCR beta V segments were productive about 90% or about 30% of the time in an earlier analysis. Clonal expansion, a later analysis showed, was greater in HLA-associated TCR beta chains than in equally common others.

PCR was performed using 60 Vbeta and 13 Jbeta primers. Profiled with immunoSEQ multiplex PCR; TCRdb holds only in-frame clones, not every one. The sample yields 95,000 to 100,000 clones, about 83% seen once. In the case of this clone: The antigen remains unidentified.

V was clipped by 0 bases and J by 0 bases, with 9 bases between them. CDR1 is LGHNA and CDR2 is YNFKEQ in the germline V gene. The CDR3 contains 17 residues. The chain couples TRBV4-2 to TRBJ1-6; no clear D. Sequenced: PBMCs. The sequence came from a man aged 60 to 75 in good health and CMV-seropositive. The CDR3 here is CASSQEGGSSYNSPLHF. CDR3 in DNA: TGTGCCAGCAGCCAAGAAGGAGGGAGCTCCTATAATTCACCCCTCCACTTT.